The TCR beta chain described here comes from a study of blood T cell repertoires in COVID-19. The CDR3 runs 14 residues. Germline V gives CDR1 MDHEN, CDR2 SYDVKM. As originally analysed: Reference gene primers were amplified, and this amplification served to estimate nucleated cell counts. Sequencing used immunoSEQ multiplex PCR; TCRdb keeps in-frame clones, though not all of them. The V and J calls and clone size are taken from that table; D and trimming were inferred from the DNA. The sample has 330,000 or so clones, approximately 90% seen once. The TCR was taken from a man between 25 and 39 years old with COVID-19, enrolled during active disease. The sequencing input was peripheral blood. The gene calls are TRBV28 and TRBJ1-4; 8 bases map to TRBD1. DNA for the CDR3: TGTTCTGTACAGGGGGAATCAACTAGGGGAAAACTGTTTTTT. It translates to CSVQGESTRGKLFF.